Listed below are T cell receptor beta chains from one sample, sequenced in a study of identical twins. TCRdb reanalysed the 5' RACE reads using MiXCR and keeps one entry per CDR3 protein. The table has 200,000 or so distinct CDR3 sequences, 7.5% seen once. The same sample was also used in a study of yellow fever vaccine responses in identical twins.

Sequencing was done on a sample of memory (CD45RO+) T cells sorted from blood. The receptor source for this set is a woman between 18 and 29 years old in good health. Each CDR3 is given with its conserved first and last residue. Each record gives: V gene, J gene, clone size, D gene, CDR3 DNA, CDR3 protein. A D gene is named only where the DNA matches it firmly. Part of the rows lack a size; the others show once, few, many or a class for expanded clones.

TRBV7-3	TRBJ2-3	few	-	TGTGCCAGCAGCGAAGGGGGACATTTCACAGATACGCAGTATTTT	CASSEGGHFTDTQYF
TRBV4-3	TRBJ2-1	many	-	TGCGCCAGCAGCCAAGCGGACATACGCTCCTACAATGAGCAGTTCTTC	CASSQADIRSYNEQFF
TRBV5-1	TRBJ1-5	few	TRBD1	TGCGCCAGCAGCTTGGGACAGGGTGGGTCGGATCAGCCCCAGCATTTT	CASSLGQGGSDQPQHF
TRBV5-1	TRBJ2-3	few	TRBD2	TGCGCCAGCAGCTTGGTTCTAGCGGGGGCCGGCATATCAGATACGCAGTATTTT	CASSLVLAGAGISDTQYF
TRBV5-1	TRBJ1-2	many	-	TGCGCCAGCAGCTTGGTACAGGGTTCGGATGGCTACACCTTC	CASSLVQGSDGYTF
TRBV7-8	TRBJ2-2	many	-	TGTGCCAGCAGCATCCGGGACATATCCACCGGGGAGCTGTTTTTT	CASSIRDISTGELFF
TRBV29-1	TRBJ2-7	-	TRBD1	TGCAGCGTTTCCGACAGGGCCTACGAGCAGTACTTC	CSVSDRAYEQYF
TRBV7-9	TRBJ1-2	many	-	TGTGCCAGCAGCACTGAGGGCGCAGCCTATGGCTACACCTTC	CASSTEGAAYGYTF
TRBV24-1	TRBJ2-1	many	-	TGTGCCACCAGTGATTTCACCGGGACTCACAATGAGCAGTTCTTC	CATSDFTGTHNEQFF
TRBV28	TRBJ1-6	many	-	TGTGCCAGCAGTTTTAGTCGGGGCTCACCCCTCCACTTT	CASSFSRGSPLHF
TRBV20-1	TRBJ2-3	many	TRBD1	TGCAGTGCTAATTACAGGGGCGATACGCAGTATTTT	CSANYRGDTQYF
TRBV6-5	TRBJ2-2	few	TRBD1	TGTGCCAGCAGTTACTCCAACAGGGGGACCGGGGAGCTGTTTTTT	CASSYSNRGTGELFF
TRBV28	TRBJ1-5	few	-	TGTGCCAACCCACTTGACAGGTCCTATCAGCCCCAGCATTTT	CANPLDRSYQPQHF
TRBV5-5	TRBJ1-5	many	-	TGTGCCAGCAGCTTGATTCCAGTAGAGAGTCAGCCCCAGCATTTT	CASSLIPVESQPQHF
TRBV2	TRBJ2-7	many	-	TGTGCCAGCACTAACCGGGACCGAGCCTACGAGCAGTACTTC	CASTNRDRAYEQYF
TRBV7-9	TRBJ1-6	-	TRBD1	TGTGCCAGCAGCCAGGAGGGACAGCTCTATAATTCACCCCTCCACTTT	CASSQEGQLYNSPLHF
TRBV25-1	TRBJ2-6	-	-	TGTGCCAGCAGTGAAGCGGGGTTTGGGGCCAACGTCCTGACTTTC	CASSEAGFGANVLTF
TRBV28	TRBJ2-7	many	-	TGTGCCAGCAGTTACCCTGGGAGCGCCTACGAGCAGTACTTC	CASSYPGSAYEQYF
TRBV12-3/TRBV12-4	TRBJ2-3	many	TRBD1	TGTGCCAGCGAGGGACAGAGAGATACGCAGTATTTT	CASEGQRDTQYF
TRBV29-1	TRBJ1-4	many	TRBD1	TGCAGCGTTGGGCAGGGGGGGAGTGAAAAACTGTTTTTT	CSVGQGGSEKLFF
TRBV7-2	TRBJ2-5	many	-	TGTGCCAGCAGCTTATCTGGATCTTTGGGTCAAGAGACCCAGTACTTC	CASSLSGSLGQETQYF
TRBV5-1	TRBJ2-2	many	-	TGCGCCAGCAGCCCGGCGACCGGGAACACCGGGGAGCTGTTTTTT	CASSPATGNTGELFF
TRBV29-1	TRBJ2-7	many	-	TGCAGCGTTGGTGCTTCGGGCTACGAGCAGTACTTC	CSVGASGYEQYF
TRBV4-3	TRBJ2-6	-	-	TGCGCCAGCAGCCAAGATGGCGATGGCTCTGGGGCCAACGTCCTGACTTTC	CASSQDGDGSGANVLTF
TRBV12-3/TRBV12-4	TRBJ2-3	many	TRBD2	TGTGCCAGCAGTTTACAGCGGGGGGTCACAGATACGCAGTATTTT	CASSLQRGVTDTQYF
TRBV2	TRBJ2-1	few	-	TGTGCCGGGGGGACCGGGGACTACAATGAGCAGTTCTTC	CAGGTGDYNEQFF
TRBV12-3/TRBV12-4	TRBJ1-1	many	-	TGTGCCAGCAGTTTAAATTCTGACAGCAACACTGAAGCTTTCTTT	CASSLNSDSNTEAFF
TRBV5-1	TRBJ1-5	many	-	TGCGCCAGCAGCTTGTTTGGCAATCAGCCCCAGCATTTT	CASSLFGNQPQHF
TRBV4-2	TRBJ2-3	few	-	TGTGCCAGCAGCCAACGGACTACACAAACAGATACGCAGTATTTT	CASSQRTTQTDTQYF
TRBV20-1	TRBJ2-5	few	TRBD2	TGCAGTGCTGTCAATAGCGGGACTCCTCAAGAGACCCAGTACTTC	CSAVNSGTPQETQYF
TRBV20-1	TRBJ2-3	-	TRBD1	TGCAGTGCCGCTGGTCAAGGGGGCATCACAGATACGCAGTATTTT	CSAAGQGGITDTQYF
TRBV6-2/TRBV6-3	TRBJ2-2	-	-	TGTGCCAGCATCCCCTCGTCCCGTAAGGGAGGCCGAACCGGGGAGCTGTTTTTT	CASIPSSRKGGRTGELFF
TRBV7-9	TRBJ2-7	-	-	TGTGCCAGCAGCTTAGACAGGGTGTCCTCCTACGAGCAGTACTTC	CASSLDRVSSYEQYF
TRBV6-1	TRBJ2-1	many	TRBD2	TGTGCCAGCACCCCCCTAGCGGAATACAATGAGCAGTTCTTC	CASTPLAEYNEQFF
TRBV27	TRBJ2-1	-	TRBD1	TGTGCCAGCAGGGGAGGACAGGGTATCCACAATGAGCAGTTCTTC	CASRGGQGIHNEQFF
TRBV9	TRBJ1-1	few	TRBD1	TGTGCCAGCAGCGTAACGACAGGGGTGAACACTGAAGCTTTCTTT	CASSVTTGVNTEAFF
TRBV5-1	TRBJ2-1	many	-	TGCGCCAGCAGCTTATCAAGGGCTCTCTACAATGAGCAGTTCTTC	CASSLSRALYNEQFF
TRBV20-1	TRBJ1-2	few	-	TGCAGTGCTTTGACCGGGACACAATACTCTATGGCGCCAGATGGCTACACCTTC	CSALTGTQYSMAPDGYTF
TRBV6-2/TRBV6-3	TRBJ2-3	-	TRBD2	TGTGCCAGCAGTTTTCGGGAGGTGGGAGATACGCAGTATTTT	CASSFREVGDTQYF
TRBV11-2	TRBJ2-1	few	TRBD1	TGTGCCAGCAGCTTGGACAGGGGCACCAATGAGCAGTTCTTC	CASSLDRGTNEQFF
TRBV2	TRBJ1-2	few	-	TGTGCCAGCAGTGAGACGAGGACGAAGGGCTACACCTTC	CASSETRTKGYTF
TRBV7-6	TRBJ2-1	many	TRBD2	TGTGCCAGCAGCTTGGGTAGCGGGAGACTGGGGAATGAGCAGTTCTTC	CASSLGSGRLGNEQFF
TRBV5-1	TRBJ1-1	-	-	TGCGCCAGCAGGCCTCGACAGATCATGAACACTGAAGCTTTCTTT	CASRPRQIMNTEAFF
TRBV2	TRBJ2-7	-	-	TGTGCCAGCAGTAAAAAGCAGGGGTCCTACGAGCAGTACTTC	CASSKKQGSYEQYF
TRBV20-1	TRBJ2-7	many	TRBD2	TGCAGTGCTAGAGACGGGACTAGCGGGGCGTACGAGCAGTACTTC	CSARDGTSGAYEQYF
TRBV5-1	TRBJ1-6	-	-	TGCGCCAGCACTCTTGAAGGGCAGTATAATTCACCCCTCCACTTT	CASTLEGQYNSPLHF
TRBV3-1	TRBJ1-1	-	TRBD1	TGTGCCAGCAGCCAAGTTCCGGGACAGAGGAACACTGAAGCTTTCTTT	CASSQVPGQRNTEAFF
TRBV19	TRBJ1-1	-	-	TGTGCCAGTAGTGACCTGGTGAACACTGAAGCTTTCTTT	CASSDLVNTEAFF
TRBV29-1	TRBJ1-2	many	-	TGCAGCGCACTGGAGGGGAACTATGGCTACACCTTC	CSALEGNYGYTF
TRBV27	TRBJ2-5	-	TRBD2	TGTGCCAGCAGTTTCTTAGGACTAGCGGGGGACCAAGAGACCCAGTACTTC	CASSFLGLAGDQETQYF
TRBV5-6	TRBJ2-7	many	TRBD1	TGTGCCAGCAGCTTCCGCGGGACAGGGATCTACGAGCAGTACTTC	CASSFRGTGIYEQYF
TRBV5-1	TRBJ2-6	-	TRBD1	TGCGCCAGCAGCCGCGACAGGGCTGGGGCCAACGTCCTGACTTTC	CASSRDRAGANVLTF